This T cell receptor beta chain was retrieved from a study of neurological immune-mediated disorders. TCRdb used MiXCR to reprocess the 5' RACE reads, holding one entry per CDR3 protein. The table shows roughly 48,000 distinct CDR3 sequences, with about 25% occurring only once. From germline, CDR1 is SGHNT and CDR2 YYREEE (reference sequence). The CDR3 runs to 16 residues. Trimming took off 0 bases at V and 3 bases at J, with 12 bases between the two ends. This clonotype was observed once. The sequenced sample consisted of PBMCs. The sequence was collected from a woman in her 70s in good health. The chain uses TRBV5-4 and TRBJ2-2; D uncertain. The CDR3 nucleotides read TGTGCCAGCAGCTTGGATAGGATGGGTCACACCGGGGAGCTGTTTTTT. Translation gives CASSLDRMGHTGELFF.